The 7 T cell receptor beta chains below all came from one sample that was sequenced in a study of blood T cell repertoires in COVID-19. TCRdb's copy holds only in-frame clones and misses some; the assay was immunoSEQ multiplex PCR. The table includes about 160,000 clones, roughly 84% detected once. The sequenced sample consisted of PBMCs or T cells enriched from blood (not recorded which). The receptors come from a man between 60 and 75 years old who had recovered from COVID-19.

The V and J genes are TRBV5-1 and TRBJ2-1; TRBD2 might be the D (6 bases). The V end was cut by 4 bases, the J end by 9 bases, with 23 bases between. This CDR3 is built from 16 residues. Looked up from germline, CDR1 is SGHRS and CDR2 is YFSETQ. This chain's CDR3 is CASSVTSSLNGVEQFF. The DNA for the CDR3 is TGCGCCAGCAGCGTGACTAGTTCACTCAACGGGGTTGAGCAGTTCTTC.

V and J are TRBV3-1 (or the pseudogene TRBV3-2) and TRBJ2-3, with TRBD2 matching over 8 bases. Looked up from germline, CDR1 is LGHDT and CDR2 is YNNKEL (reference sequence). Unmatched junction bases numbered 0, after V lost 1 base and J lost 0 bases. The CDR3 is 15 residues long. The CDR3 reads CASSQGLASTDTQYF. CDR3 nucleotides: TGTGCCAGCAGCCAAGGACTAGCGAGCACAGATACGCAGTATTTT.

V is TRBV7-9 and J is TRBJ2-2, with 7 nucleotides matching TRBD1. This CDR3 comprises 13 residues. Germline values: CDR1 SEHNR, CDR2 FQNEAQ (reference sequence). J was trimmed by 11 bases and V by 5 bases; bases with no gene match: 8. This CDR3 reads CASSGTVSYELFF. The CDR3 bases are TGTGCCAGCAGCGGGACAGTTTCCTACGAGCTGTTTTTT.

The chain combines TRBV6-5 with TRBJ2-5; D may be TRBD2 (5 bases). Germline V CDR1 and CDR2: MNHEY, SVGAGI. The ends were cut back, 2 bases at V and 5 bases at J, with 12 bases in the middle. CDR3 size: 14 residues. The CDR3, as DNA: TGTGCCAGCAGTTACGTTGGGAGACGGGAGACCCAGTACTTC. Protein: CASSYVGRRETQYF.

This sequence joins TRBV5-6 and TRBJ2-5; the match to TRBD2 covers 9 bases. The CDR3 has 17 amino acids. Germline loops: CDR1 SGHDT, CDR2 YYEEEE. Trimming took 2 bases from V and 5 from J; bases not matched to a gene: 13. CDR3 loop: CASSFAQGLALGETQYF. For the CDR3, the DNA is TGTGCCAGCAGCTTCGCCCAGGGACTAGCACTCGGGGAGACCCAGTACTTC.

The chain recombines TRBV4-2 with TRBJ2-7; TRBD2 aligns across 10 bases. The germline CDR1 and CDR2 sequences are LGHNA and YNFKEQ. Germline trimming cut 1 base from V and 0 bases from J; bases unmatched to any gene: 9. The CDR3 length is 18 residues. As DNA, the CDR3 is TGTGCCAGCAGCCAAGGTGTTAGCGGGGGGCGAAGCTCCTACGAGCAGTACTTC. Its protein is CASSQGVSGGRSSYEQYF.

The genes are TRBV11-2 and TRBJ2-6; D is possibly TRBD1 (5 bases). This CDR3 is 17 amino acids long. The germline V and J ends were trimmed by 6 bases and 0 bases, with 15 bases remaining between them. Germline CDR1 and CDR2: SGHAT and FQNNGV. The CDR3 DNA reads TGTGCCAGCAGGAGACAAGGGGTTAGCTCTGGGGCCAACGTCCTGACTTTC. As protein: CASRRQGVSSGANVLTF.